This T cell receptor (beta chain) was documented in a study of T cell responses to AZD1222 COVID-19 vaccine. General study findings and limits: Mapped onto spike, vaccine-associated CD4 TCRs spanned it and were dominant at 160-218 and 743-854.

Sequencing used immunoSEQ multiplex PCR; TCRdb keeps in-frame clones, though not all of them. The sample carries some 170,000 clones, over 80% recorded once. Remarks on this clone: The antigen is unknown.

The CDR3 loop spans 13 amino acids. The V end lost 8 bases, the J end lost 7 bases, and 15 bases lay between the germline ends. Germline CDR1 reads SNHLY; CDR2 reads FYNNEI. This chain connects TRBV2 to TRBJ1-5, with D perhaps matching TRBD1 (5 bases). This clonotype was obtained from an adult who received the MenACWY meningococcal vaccine as a control. The source material was peripheral blood, sampled 28 days after the second dose of the MenACWY control vaccine. This CDR3 is CASHGTGGQPQHF. CDR3 nucleotides: TGTGCCAGCCATGGCACAGGCGGACAGCCCCAGCATTTT. The whole variable domain, remainder taken from reference TRBV2 and TRBJ1-5, is EPEVTQTPSHQVTQMGQEVILRCVPISNHLYFYWYRQILGQKVEFLVSFYNNEISEKSEIFDDQFSVERPDGSNFTLKIRSTKLEDSAMYFCASHGTGGQPQHFGDGTRLSIL.